The entry below gives a single TCR beta chain sequence along with its context. Its antigen is undetermined. TCRdb called the reads again in MiXCR, with one record for every CDR3 protein. The table has around 550,000 distinct CDR3 sequences, 26% seen once. This record comes from a study of T cell repertoires in cytomegalovirus infection. Findings of the study overall: Clonotypes of TCR beta that were HLA-C-restricted and CMV-specific dominated the ex vivo response. Of the TCR beta families, the public ones yielded a cumulative frequency that identified carriers of CMV plus the relevant HLA.

V lost 3 bases to trimming and J lost 0 bases; unmatched junction nucleotides: 16. The CDR3 has 20 residues. The chain is built from TRBV12-3 or TRBV12-4 and TRBJ1-3; the match to TRBD1 covers 8 bases. The sequenced material came from PBMCs. The clonotype comes from a human donor in good health (CMV status not recorded). Some clones in this sample may be carry-over from other donors' samples. The chain's CDR3 is CASSFVRQGLLPHSGNTIYF. In DNA, the CDR3 is TGTGCCAGCAGTTTTGTACGACAGGGGCTGCTCCCGCACTCTGGAAACACCATATATTTT.